This T cell receptor (beta chain) was captured by sequencing in a study of cytomegalovirus exposure and HLA in healthy donors. Study outcomes and limitations: In a later analysis, V- and J-gene trimming of beta chains associated with a DCLRE1C missense variant, replicated independently. No immune exposure information besides CMV serostatus was available.

V lost 2 bases and J 7 bases, leaving 21 bases between the germline ends. Germline CDR1 reads MNHEY; CDR2 reads SMNVEV (reference sequence). The CDR3 contains 16 residues. Details on this clone: No antigen is known for it.

Primers for the PCR totalled 60 Vbeta and 13 Jbeta. This table comes from immunoSEQ multiplex PCR, and its TCRdb copy is limited to in-frame clones, with some not included. The sample lists some 20,000 clones, under 90% occurring once. The origin of this receptor is a human donor in good health. The chain combines TRBV27 with TRBJ2-7; perhaps TRBD2 as D (5 bases). The sequenced sample was PBMCs. Here the CDR3 DNA reads TGTGCCAGCAGTTTACCTCCCGGAGCGGCTGGATGGGAGCAGTACTTC. Translation: CASSLPPGAAGWEQYF.